This T cell receptor (beta chain) was found in a study of blood T cell repertoires in COVID-19 (dated by TCRdb to the early 2020s). Concerning the study at large: Samples from collaborators originated in the United States, Italy and Spain and spanned both the acute and convalescent phases of COVID-19. Where available, HLA class I and class II types were taken from metadata supplied by the sample provider and were not determined by assay-based typing. The prospective study material was composed of cDNA or gDNA derived from T cells, B-cell-depleted T cells, or PBMCs. The sample metadata nearly always contained a de-identified subject ID, COVID-19 status, age in years and sex. Subjects who had been exposed to COVID-19, were actively infected with it, or had recovered from it provided the deeply sampled blood TCRbeta repertoires that made up the dataset. The samples were drawn from two sources: the first 160 participants of the ongoing ImmuneRACE study, and 1,254 subjects contributed by 6 global collaborators. The repertoires were released in a freely available public database meant as a resource for research on the immune response to SARS-CoV-2. Broad study findings and their caveats: Clinical and demographic metadata were provided uncurated, with the amount varying by source and participant.

The germline V gene specifies SGHDT as CDR1 and YYEEEE as CDR2. The CDR3 covers 13 residues, taking in both the cysteine and the phenylalanine. Of the read, only the CDR3 DNA is kept; its 39 bases are in frame from base 1. TCRbeta CDR3 regions were amplified from genomic DNA using the immunoSEQ Assay, a bias-controlled multiplex PCR. The authors processed their data as follows. The number of nucleated cells in each sample was estimated by amplification of reference gene primers within the assay. Sequence reads were collapsed and filtered to measure the absolute abundance of every unique TCRbeta CDR3 rearrangement. Productive Simpson clonality was computed per sample as the square root of Simpson's diversity index over productive rearrangements. The clones in this table, taken by TCRdb from immuneACCESS, are in-frame only. Not every clone is retained; where verified, under half of the shortfall comes from an unresolved V gene, and the cause of the rest is unknown. For V, J and clone size, that table is used; D and trimming come from the DNA. The sample records 200,000 to 300,000 clones, 92% of which are singletons. Roughly 0.89% of the sample is taken by the ten largest.

In Seattle, one collaborating source enrolled patients while the infection was active and tracked those patients longitudinally over the course of disease. Collaborating institutions collected whole blood in K2EDTA tubes following their own protocols. For TCRbeta analysis, collaborators shipped samples in one of three forms: frozen whole blood, isolated PBMCs, or DNA extracted from either of those sample types. To note about this clone: No cognate antigen has been identified for it. An end of the junction differs from the germline gene, which may be a read error.

This receptor was taken from a man aged 30 to 45 with COVID-19, enrolled during active disease. Sequencing was carried out using peripheral blood. The chain is encoded by TRBV5-6 joined to TRBJ2-1; tentative D gene TRBD2, with 6 bases matching. Here the CDR3 is given as CASSLGWRGSLIF. The nucleotide sequence reads as follows: TGTGCCAGCAGCTTGGGGTGGCGGGGATCTCTGATCTTC.